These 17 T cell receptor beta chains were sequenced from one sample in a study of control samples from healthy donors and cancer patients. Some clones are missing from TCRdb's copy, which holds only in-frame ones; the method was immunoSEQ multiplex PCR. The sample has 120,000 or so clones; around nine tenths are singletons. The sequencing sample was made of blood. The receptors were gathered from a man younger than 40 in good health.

The CDR3 nucleotides read TGTGCCTGGAGTATGGGGGGCGGCTACGAGCAGTACTTC. It translates to CAWSMGGGYEQYF. The chain has TRBV30 and TRBJ2-7; D may match TRBD1 or TRBD2 (6 bases each). The V and J ends lost 2 bases and 3 bases respectively, with 11 bases between them. Per the germline V gene, CDR1 is GTSNPN and CDR2 is SVGIG (reference sequence). The CDR3 has 13 amino acids.

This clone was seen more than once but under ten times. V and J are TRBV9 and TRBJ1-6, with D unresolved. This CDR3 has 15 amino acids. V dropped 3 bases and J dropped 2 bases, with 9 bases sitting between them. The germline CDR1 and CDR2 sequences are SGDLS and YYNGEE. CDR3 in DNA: TGTGCCAGCAGCGAGGGCGGGACCTATAATTCACCCCTCCACTTT. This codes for CASSEGGTYNSPLHF.

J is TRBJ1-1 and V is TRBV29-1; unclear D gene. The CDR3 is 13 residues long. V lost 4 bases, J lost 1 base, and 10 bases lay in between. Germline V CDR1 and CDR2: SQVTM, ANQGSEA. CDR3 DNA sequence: TGCAGCGTTGTACCTTACGAGAACACTGAAGCTTTCTTT. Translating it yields CSVVPYENTEAFF.

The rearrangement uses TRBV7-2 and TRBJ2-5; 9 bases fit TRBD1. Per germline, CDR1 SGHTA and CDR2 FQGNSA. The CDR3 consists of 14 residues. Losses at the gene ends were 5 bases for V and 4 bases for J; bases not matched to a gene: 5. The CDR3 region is CASSRGQGGETQYF. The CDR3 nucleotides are TGTGCCAGCAGCCGGGGACAGGGTGGAGAGACCCAGTACTTC. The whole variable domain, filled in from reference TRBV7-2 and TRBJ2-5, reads GAGVSQSPSNKVTEKGKDVELRCDPISGHTALYWYRQSLGQGLEFLIYFQGNSAPDKSGLPSDRFSAERTGGSVSTLTIQRTQQEDSAVYLCASSRGQGGETQYFGPGTRLLVL.

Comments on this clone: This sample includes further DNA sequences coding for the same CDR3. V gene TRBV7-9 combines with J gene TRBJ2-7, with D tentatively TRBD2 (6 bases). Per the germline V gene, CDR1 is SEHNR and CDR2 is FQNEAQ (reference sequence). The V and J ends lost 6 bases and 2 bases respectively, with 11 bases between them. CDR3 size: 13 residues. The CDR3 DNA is TGTGCCAGCAGTCCGGGACTCACCTACGAGCAGTACTTC. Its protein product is CASSPGLTYEQYF.

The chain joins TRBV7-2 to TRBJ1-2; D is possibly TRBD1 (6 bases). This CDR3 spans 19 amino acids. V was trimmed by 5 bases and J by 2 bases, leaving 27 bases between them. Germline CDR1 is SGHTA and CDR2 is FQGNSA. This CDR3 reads CASSPEGGAKVLRNYGYTF. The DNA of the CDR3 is TGTGCCAGCAGCCCGGAAGGGGGGGCTAAAGTTTTAAGAAACTATGGCTACACCTTC.

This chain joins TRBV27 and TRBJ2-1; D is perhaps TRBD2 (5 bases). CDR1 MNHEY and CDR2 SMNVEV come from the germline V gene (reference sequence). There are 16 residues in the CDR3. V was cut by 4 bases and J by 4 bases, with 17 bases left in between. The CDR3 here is CASSSPPGRRYNEQFF. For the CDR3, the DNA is TGTGCCAGCAGTTCCCCACCGGGGAGAAGGTACAATGAGCAGTTCTTC.

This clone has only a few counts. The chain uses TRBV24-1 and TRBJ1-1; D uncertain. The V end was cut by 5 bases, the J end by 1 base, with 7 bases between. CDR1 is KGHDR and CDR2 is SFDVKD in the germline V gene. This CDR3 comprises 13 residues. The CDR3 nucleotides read TGTGCCACCAGTGGTGGGTCGAACACTGAAGCTTTCTTT. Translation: CATSGGSNTEAFF.

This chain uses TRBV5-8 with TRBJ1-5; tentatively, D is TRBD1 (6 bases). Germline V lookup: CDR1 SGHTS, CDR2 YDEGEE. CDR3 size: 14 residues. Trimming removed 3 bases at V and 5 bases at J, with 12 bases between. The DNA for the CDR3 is TGTGCCAGCAGCTCTATTTCAGGGGATCAGCCCCAGCATTTT. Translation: CASSSISGDQPQHF.

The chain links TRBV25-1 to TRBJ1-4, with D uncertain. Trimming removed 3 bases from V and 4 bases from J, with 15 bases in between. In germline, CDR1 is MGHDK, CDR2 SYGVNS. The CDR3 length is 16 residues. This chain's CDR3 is CASSDIVRSDNEKLFF. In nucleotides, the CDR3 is TGTGCCAGCAGTGATATAGTAAGGAGTGATAATGAAAAACTGTTTTTT.

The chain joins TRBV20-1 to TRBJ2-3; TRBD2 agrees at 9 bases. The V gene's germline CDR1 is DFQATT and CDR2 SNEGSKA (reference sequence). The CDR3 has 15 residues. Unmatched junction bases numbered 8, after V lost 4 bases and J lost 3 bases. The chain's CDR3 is CSANDGGGATDTQYF. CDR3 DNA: TGCAGTGCTAATGACGGCGGGGGGGCGACAGATACGCAGTATTTT.

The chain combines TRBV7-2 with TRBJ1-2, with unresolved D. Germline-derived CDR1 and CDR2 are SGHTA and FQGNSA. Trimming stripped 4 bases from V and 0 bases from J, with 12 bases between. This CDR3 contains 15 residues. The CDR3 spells CASSYPGKTNYGYTF. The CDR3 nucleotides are TGTGCCAGCAGCTACCCGGGCAAGACTAACTATGGCTACACCTTC.

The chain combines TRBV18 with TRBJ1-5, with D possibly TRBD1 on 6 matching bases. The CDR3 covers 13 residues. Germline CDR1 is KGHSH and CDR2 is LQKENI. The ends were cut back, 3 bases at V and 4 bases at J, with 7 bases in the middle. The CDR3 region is CASSPDRNQPQHF. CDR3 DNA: TGTGCCAGCTCACCCGACAGGAATCAGCCCCAGCATTTT.

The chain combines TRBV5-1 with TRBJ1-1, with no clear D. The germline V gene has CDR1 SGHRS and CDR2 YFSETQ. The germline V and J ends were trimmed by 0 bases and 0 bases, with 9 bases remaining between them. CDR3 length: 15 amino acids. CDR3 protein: CASSLEPQMNTEAFF. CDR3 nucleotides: TGCGCCAGCAGCTTGGAACCACAGATGAACACTGAAGCTTTCTTT.

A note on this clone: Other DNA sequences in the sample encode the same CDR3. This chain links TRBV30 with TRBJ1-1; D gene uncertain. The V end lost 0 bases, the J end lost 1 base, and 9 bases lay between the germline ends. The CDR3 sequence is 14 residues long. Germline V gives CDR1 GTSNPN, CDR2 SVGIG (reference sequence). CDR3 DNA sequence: TGTGCCTGGAGTGTACTAACAGAGAACACTGAAGCTTTCTTT. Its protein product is CAWSVLTENTEAFF.

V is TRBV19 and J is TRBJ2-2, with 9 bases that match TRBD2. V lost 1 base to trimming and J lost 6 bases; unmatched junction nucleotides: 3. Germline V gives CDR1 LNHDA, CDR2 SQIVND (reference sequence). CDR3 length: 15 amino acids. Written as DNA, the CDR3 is TGTGCCAGTAGTATAGTAGCGGGGGCCTCCGGGGAGCTGTTTTTT. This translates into CASSIVAGASGELFF.

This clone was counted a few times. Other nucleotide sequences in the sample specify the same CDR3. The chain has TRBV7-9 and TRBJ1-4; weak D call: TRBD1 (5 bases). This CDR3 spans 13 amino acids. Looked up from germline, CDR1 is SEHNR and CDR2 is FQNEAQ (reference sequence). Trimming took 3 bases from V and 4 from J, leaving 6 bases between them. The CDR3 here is CASSFGGNEKLFF. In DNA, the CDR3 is TGTGCCAGCAGCTTCGGGGGTAATGAAAAACTGTTTTTT.